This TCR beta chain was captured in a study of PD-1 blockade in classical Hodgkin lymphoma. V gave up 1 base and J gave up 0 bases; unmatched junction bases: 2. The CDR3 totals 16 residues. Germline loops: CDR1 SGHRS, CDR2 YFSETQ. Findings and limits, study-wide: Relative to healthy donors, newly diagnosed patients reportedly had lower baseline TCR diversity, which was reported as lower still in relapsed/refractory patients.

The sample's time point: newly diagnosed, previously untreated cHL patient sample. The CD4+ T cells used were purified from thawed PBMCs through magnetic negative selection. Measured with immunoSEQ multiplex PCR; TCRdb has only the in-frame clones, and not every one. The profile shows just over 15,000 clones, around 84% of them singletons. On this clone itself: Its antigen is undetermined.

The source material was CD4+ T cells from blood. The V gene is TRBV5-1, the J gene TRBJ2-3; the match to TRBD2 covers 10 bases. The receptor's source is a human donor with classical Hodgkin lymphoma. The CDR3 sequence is CASSLSGRGSTDTQYF. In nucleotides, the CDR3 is TGCGCCAGCAGCTTGAGCGGGAGGGGTAGCACAGATACGCAGTATTTT.